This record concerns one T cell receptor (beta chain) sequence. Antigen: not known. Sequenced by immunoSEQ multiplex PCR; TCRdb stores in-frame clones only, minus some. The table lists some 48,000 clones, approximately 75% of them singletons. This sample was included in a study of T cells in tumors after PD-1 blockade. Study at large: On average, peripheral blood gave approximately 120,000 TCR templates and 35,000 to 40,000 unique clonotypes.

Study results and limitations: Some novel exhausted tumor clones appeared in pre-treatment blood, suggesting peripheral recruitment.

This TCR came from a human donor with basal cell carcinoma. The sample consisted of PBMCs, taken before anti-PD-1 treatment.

The CDR3 sequence: CASSLGANTEAFF. CDR3 in DNA: TGCGCCAGCAGCTTGGGGGCAAACACTGAAGCTTTCTTT. V is TRBV5-1 and J is TRBJ1-1, with no clear D. There are 13 residues in the CDR3. V shed 0 bases and J shed 2 bases, with 5 bases lying between them. Looked up from germline, CDR1 is SGHRS and CDR2 is YFSETQ.